This T cell receptor beta chain was obtained from a study of blood T cell repertoires in COVID-19. As for the study in general: The study drew acute and convalescent COVID-19 samples from the United States, Italy and Spain. In each case, the material was cDNA or gDNA derived from T cells, B-cell-depleted T cells, or PBMCs.

The V segment lost 2 bases and the J segment 2 bases; nucleotides outside the gene matches: 5. The CDR3 spans 15 residues. Germline values: CDR1 SGHTA, CDR2 FQGNSA. In the authors' workflow: Estimated nucleated cell counts came from reference gene primer amplification. Generated by immunoSEQ multiplex PCR, the TCRdb table keeps only in-frame clones and is missing some. D and trimming were read from the DNA, whereas the V and J calls and clone size are those reported in that table. The sample gives 300,000 to 400,000 clones, around 83% of which show up once; under 3% is in the top ten. The specimen was peripheral blood. This TCR was sampled from a man younger than 45 with active or convalescent COVID-19. The chain couples TRBV7-2 to TRBJ2-7; 8 nucleotides agree with TRBD2. The CDR3 here is CASSLTSGFTYEQYF. The CDR3 DNA is TGTGCCAGCAGCTTAACTAGCGGCTTCACCTACGAGCAGTACTTC.